This record looks at one T cell receptor (beta chain) sequence and its context. Its antigen is currently unknown. Each TCR beta library was made by quantitative 5'-RACE that incorporated molecular barcodes. TCRdb used MiXCR to reprocess the 5' RACE reads, holding one entry per CDR3 protein. The sample carries roughly 490,000 distinct CDR3 sequences, roughly 5.3% recorded once. These data are taken from a study of CD8 T cells in ankylosing spondylitis. Trimming left V 5 bases short and J 8 bases short, with 16 bases between. CDR1 and CDR2 (germline): MNHEY, SVGAGI. The CDR3 contains 15 residues. Study-level points and caveats: Typical of ankylosing spondylitis blood, it appeared, was a TCR beta motif of 7 or 8 highly homologous variants. With a CD8+ phenotype, disease-linked clones were relatively rare in peripheral blood.

What was sequenced was blood, either unsorted or a sorted T cell fraction (not recorded which). The origin of this receptor is a male donor with ankylosing spondylitis. This chain uses TRBV6-5 with TRBJ1-6; a weak D match, TRBD1 (6 bases). The CDR3 region has the DNA TGTGCCAGCAGTAACTTGGGGGGGCAGGATTCACCCCTCCACTTT. Encoded protein: CASSNLGGQDSPLHF.